One T cell receptor beta chain is described in this entry. This entry belongs to a study of blood T cell repertoires in COVID-19. About the study: The United States, Italy and Spain provided the acute and convalescent COVID-19 samples.

The table came from immunoSEQ multiplex PCR; TCRdb's copy has only in-frame clones and leaves some out. The data show approximately 350,000 clones, roughly 84% seen once. Adults between roughly 18 and 95 years of age took part from approximately 24 US areas. The sequencing sample was made of PBMCs or T cells enriched from blood (not recorded which). This sequence was found in a woman under 40 who had recovered from COVID-19.

CDR3 in amino acids: CASTPEGAAYNEQFF. CDR3 nucleotides: TGTGCCAGCACCCCGGAGGGGGCCGCCTACAATGAGCAGTTCTTC. This sequence joins TRBV21-1 and TRBJ2-1; TRBD1 is the table's D call and was not checked against the DNA. TRBV21-1 is designated a pseudogene. The CDR3 is 15 residues long.